These T cell receptor beta chains were read from a single sample in a study of Graves' ophthalmopathy and Graves' hyperthyroidism. TCRdb redid the calling of the multiplex PCR reads with MiXCR, one entry per CDR3 protein. The sample includes approximately 1.2 million distinct CDR3 sequences, 36% of them seen just once. Input material: peripheral blood or thyroid tissue (not recorded which). The receptors come from an adult man with Graves' hyperthyroidism. CDR3s include the opening cysteine and the closing phenylalanine or tryptophan. Each record gives: V gene, J gene, clone size, D gene, CDR3 DNA, CDR3 protein. D genes are given only for firm matches. A row's size may be missing; if present it is once, few, many or a size class.

v_call: TRBV11-2
j_call: TRBJ1-2
clone_size: many
d_call: .
cdr3_nt: TGTGCCAGCAGCCCTTACGGGTCCGGCTACACCTTC
cdr3_aa: CASSPYGSGYTF

v_call: TRBV19
j_call: TRBJ2-5
clone_size: .
d_call: .
cdr3_nt: TGTGCCAGTAGTATTACGGGGGGCGAACGGACCCAGTACTTC
cdr3_aa: CASSITGGERTQYF

v_call: TRBV28
j_call: TRBJ1-2
clone_size: .
d_call: TRBD1
cdr3_nt: TGTGCCAGCAGGGGACAGACAGACTCTAACTATGGCTACACCTTC
cdr3_aa: CASRGQTDSNYGYTF

v_call: TRBV7-8
j_call: TRBJ2-7
clone_size: many
d_call: TRBD1
cdr3_nt: TGTGCCAGCAGCTTAGGGGTTCGGGACAGGGCGTACGAGCAGTACTTC
cdr3_aa: CASSLGVRDRAYEQYF

v_call: TRBV15
j_call: TRBJ2-7
clone_size: many
d_call: .
cdr3_nt: TGTGCCACCAGCAGAGATCAATACGAGCAGTACTTC
cdr3_aa: CATSRDQYEQYF

v_call: TRBV20-1
j_call: TRBJ1-5
clone_size: many
d_call: TRBD1
cdr3_nt: TGCAGTGCGAGCGGGACAGGAGGAGCATATAGCAATCAGCCCCAGCATTTT
cdr3_aa: CSASGTGGAYSNQPQHF

v_call: TRBV19
j_call: TRBJ2-5
clone_size: .
d_call: TRBD1
cdr3_nt: TGTGCCAGCGGGACAGGGGCCCAGACCCAGTACTTC
cdr3_aa: CASGTGAQTQYF

v_call: TRBV7-6
j_call: TRBJ2-7
clone_size: few
d_call: TRBD1
cdr3_nt: TGTGCCAGCAGCCAAGGCGGTACAGGGGGCGGCTACGAGCAGTACTTC
cdr3_aa: CASSQGGTGGGYEQYF

v_call: TRBV27
j_call: TRBJ1-1
clone_size: many
d_call: .
cdr3_nt: TGTGCCAGCAGCGATACAGGGTACACTGAAGCTTTCTTT
cdr3_aa: CASSDTGYTEAFF

v_call: TRBV11-2
j_call: TRBJ1-1
clone_size: few
d_call: .
cdr3_nt: TGTGCTAGCAGGCAGTCCGGGATGGCCACTGAAGCTTTCTTT
cdr3_aa: CASRQSGMATEAFF

v_call: TRBV4-1
j_call: TRBJ2-5
clone_size: many
d_call: TRBD2
cdr3_nt: TGCGCCAGCAGCCCACTTAGCGGGGGCCAAGAGACCCAGTACTTC
cdr3_aa: CASSPLSGGQETQYF

v_call: TRBV7-2
j_call: TRBJ2-7
clone_size: .
d_call: TRBD1
cdr3_nt: TGTGCCAGCAGCTTAGTTTGGCAGGTGGGACAGGACTCCTACGAGCAGTACTTC
cdr3_aa: CASSLVWQVGQDSYEQYF

v_call: TRBV7-9
j_call: TRBJ2-7
clone_size: many
d_call: TRBD1
cdr3_nt: TGTGCCAGCAGCTTTACGGACAGGGGAGGATACGAGCAGTACTTC
cdr3_aa: CASSFTDRGGYEQYF

v_call: TRBV7-2
j_call: TRBJ2-7
clone_size: .
d_call: TRBD1
cdr3_nt: TGTGCCAGCAGCTTAGCCGCCACAGGGGAGACCGAGCAGTACTTC
cdr3_aa: CASSLAATGETEQYF

v_call: TRBV5-6
j_call: TRBJ1-1
clone_size: many
d_call: TRBD1
cdr3_nt: TGTGCCAGCAGGAGGGACAGACACCGGGACACTGAAGCTTTCTTT
cdr3_aa: CASRRDRHRDTEAFF

v_call: TRBV4-3
j_call: TRBJ2-6
clone_size: many
d_call: .
cdr3_nt: TGCGCCAGCAGCTCAGGGTCTACAGCTGGGGCCAACGTCCTGACTTTC
cdr3_aa: CASSSGSTAGANVLTF

v_call: TRBV29-1
j_call: TRBJ2-7
clone_size: many
d_call: TRBD2
cdr3_nt: TGCAGCGCCCTCCTCGGGCGGGGGTTCACCTACGAGCAGTACTTC
cdr3_aa: CSALLGRGFTYEQYF

v_call: TRBV6-5
j_call: TRBJ1-4
clone_size: many
d_call: .
cdr3_nt: TGTGCCAGCAGTACTTCTTTGGCAGAAAAACTGTTTTTT
cdr3_aa: CASSTSLAEKLFF

v_call: TRBV5-1
j_call: TRBJ2-1
clone_size: few
d_call: TRBD1
cdr3_nt: TGTGCCAGCAGGCCTACAGGGGGCGCGCTTTATGAGCAGTTCTTC
cdr3_aa: CASRPTGGALYEQFF

v_call: TRBV20-1
j_call: TRBJ2-5
clone_size: many
d_call: .
cdr3_nt: TGCAGTGCTAGAGATGCCTGGGGGACCCAGTACTTC
cdr3_aa: CSARDAWGTQYF

v_call: TRBV14
j_call: TRBJ1-1
clone_size: many
d_call: TRBD1
cdr3_nt: TGTGCCAGCAGCCACAGGGGGGTGAACACTGAAGCTTTCTTT
cdr3_aa: CASSHRGVNTEAFF

v_call: TRBV19
j_call: TRBJ1-1
clone_size: .
d_call: TRBD1
cdr3_nt: TGTGCCAGTAGTATCGGGCAGGGGGTGAACACTGAAGCTTTCTTT
cdr3_aa: CASSIGQGVNTEAFF

v_call: TRBV19
j_call: TRBJ2-6
clone_size: many
d_call: .
cdr3_nt: TGTGCCAGTAGTATCGAGTGGGCAGCTGGGGCCAACGTCCTGACTTTC
cdr3_aa: CASSIEWAAGANVLTF

v_call: TRBV9
j_call: TRBJ1-2
clone_size: .
d_call: .
cdr3_nt: TGTGCCAGCAGCGTCACAGGGTGGAACTATGGCTACACCTTC
cdr3_aa: CASSVTGWNYGYTF

v_call: TRBV7-2
j_call: TRBJ1-5
clone_size: .
d_call: .
cdr3_nt: TGTGCCAGCAGCCCCGAATGGGGTGGAAGTCAGCCCCAGCATTTT
cdr3_aa: CASSPEWGGSQPQHF

v_call: TRBV7-2
j_call: TRBJ2-7
clone_size: .
d_call: .
cdr3_nt: TGTGCCAGCAGGCTTACAGGGTTGGACGAGCAGTACTTC
cdr3_aa: CASRLTGLDEQYF

v_call: TRBV4-2
j_call: TRBJ2-2
clone_size: .
d_call: TRBD2
cdr3_nt: TGTGCCAGCAGCCAAGGACTAGCGGTGACGAACTTCCGGGAGCTGTTTTTT
cdr3_aa: CASSQGLAVTNFRELFF

v_call: TRBV29-1
j_call: TRBJ2-5
clone_size: many
d_call: .
cdr3_nt: TGCAGCGTTGTCGCAGGGGGGAGTGGGGAGACCCAGTACTTC
cdr3_aa: CSVVAGGSGETQYF

v_call: TRBV14
j_call: TRBJ2-7
clone_size: many
d_call: .
cdr3_nt: TGTGCCAGCAGCCAAGATCGCCTAGTTACTTTCTACGAGCAGTACTTC
cdr3_aa: CASSQDRLVTFYEQYF

v_call: TRBV6-5
j_call: TRBJ1-1
clone_size: .
d_call: .
cdr3_nt: TGTGCCAGCAGCGGCCAAAGCCTTAATGAAGCTTTCTTT
cdr3_aa: CASSGQSLNEAFF

v_call: TRBV11-1
j_call: TRBJ1-4
clone_size: .
d_call: .
cdr3_nt: TGTGCCAGCAACCTAAACGACAGGAATAATGAAAAACTGTTTTTT
cdr3_aa: CASNLNDRNNEKLFF

v_call: TRBV29-1
j_call: TRBJ2-5
clone_size: .
d_call: .
cdr3_nt: TGCAGCGTCATAGTTGGCCAAGAGACTCAGTACTTC
cdr3_aa: CSVIVGQETQYF

v_call: TRBV25-1
j_call: TRBJ2-6
clone_size: many
d_call: TRBD2
cdr3_nt: TGTGCCAGCAGTGTGGCGGGAGTAAACCCCATTATGGGAGGGGCCAACGTCCTGACTTTC
cdr3_aa: CASSVAGVNPIMGGANVLTF

v_call: TRBV20-1
j_call: TRBJ2-5
clone_size: many
d_call: .
cdr3_nt: TGCAGTGCTAGGGTTTTTCCCCCGGACTTGCTGGCCTCCCAGTACTTC
cdr3_aa: CSARVFPPDLLASQYF

v_call: TRBV15
j_call: TRBJ1-2
clone_size: .
d_call: .
cdr3_nt: TGTGCCACCAGCGAAACTGTGGCGGGTGGCTACACCTTC
cdr3_aa: CATSETVAGGYTF

v_call: TRBV5-1
j_call: TRBJ1-1
clone_size: .
d_call: .
cdr3_nt: TGCGCCAGCAGCTTGGAGAGACTCGAGACTGAAGCTTTCTTT
cdr3_aa: CASSLERLETEAFF

v_call: TRBV18
j_call: TRBJ2-7
clone_size: few
d_call: .
cdr3_nt: TGTGCCAGCTCACGAAACAGTAATCTACGCACGTACTTC
cdr3_aa: CASSRNSNLRTYF

v_call: TRBV6-6
j_call: TRBJ2-5
clone_size: .
d_call: TRBD2
cdr3_nt: TGTGCCAGCAGATTAGCGGGGCGTGAAGGGTATTATTGGGAGACCCAGTACTTC
cdr3_aa: CASRLAGREGYYWETQYF

v_call: TRBV7-9
j_call: TRBJ1-2
clone_size: many
d_call: .
cdr3_nt: TGTGCCAGCGGCGGGGATGATGGCTACACCTTC
cdr3_aa: CASGGDDGYTF

v_call: TRBV27
j_call: TRBJ2-5
clone_size: .
d_call: .
cdr3_nt: TGTGCCAGCAGTTTTCGCGGGTTTGAGGAGACCCAGTACTTC
cdr3_aa: CASSFRGFEETQYF

v_call: TRBV11-1
j_call: TRBJ1-4
clone_size: .
d_call: TRBD1
cdr3_nt: TGTGCCAGCTCACCTAGACCGAGGACAGGGGGTGATGAAAAACTGTTTTTT
cdr3_aa: CASSPRPRTGGDEKLFF

v_call: TRBV10-3
j_call: TRBJ1-5
clone_size: many
d_call: .
cdr3_nt: TGTGCCATCAGTGTTACCCTACCCGGCGAGAGCAATCAGCCCCAGCATTTT
cdr3_aa: CAISVTLPGESNQPQHF

v_call: TRBV19
j_call: TRBJ2-7
clone_size: many
d_call: .
cdr3_nt: TGTGCCAGTAGTCGGGGAGATACCTACGAGCAGTACTTC
cdr3_aa: CASSRGDTYEQYF

v_call: TRBV3-1
j_call: TRBJ1-5
clone_size: .
d_call: .
cdr3_nt: TGTGCCAGCAGCCAAGCCTTACGGGGTCAGCCCCAGCATTTT
cdr3_aa: CASSQALRGQPQHF

v_call: TRBV20-1
j_call: TRBJ1-1
clone_size: few
d_call: .
cdr3_nt: TGCAGTGCTAGTCTCGTGATTGAAGCTTTCTTT
cdr3_aa: CSASLVIEAFF

v_call: TRBV29-1
j_call: TRBJ2-3
clone_size: .
d_call: TRBD2
cdr3_nt: TGCAGCCATCTAGCGGGAGGGGATACGCAGTATTTT
cdr3_aa: CSHLAGGDTQYF

v_call: TRBV6-2/TRBV6-3
j_call: TRBJ2-7
clone_size: many
d_call: TRBD1
cdr3_nt: TGTGCCGCGCAGACAGGGGTCTACGAGCAGTACTTC
cdr3_aa: CAAQTGVYEQYF

v_call: TRBV20-1
j_call: TRBJ2-7
clone_size: .
d_call: .
cdr3_nt: TGCAGTGCTAGAGGTTTCTTAGGCTACGAGCAGTACTTC
cdr3_aa: CSARGFLGYEQYF

v_call: TRBV2
j_call: TRBJ1-5
clone_size: .
d_call: TRBD1
cdr3_nt: TGTGCCAGCAGGAGGGGCAGGGGGCGGTCTCTTCAGCCCCAGCATTTT
cdr3_aa: CASRRGRGRSLQPQHF

v_call: TRBV9
j_call: TRBJ1-2
clone_size: many
d_call: .
cdr3_nt: TGTGCCAGCAGCATACAGGGAGCTAACTATGGCTACACCTTC
cdr3_aa: CASSIQGANYGYTF

v_call: TRBV20-1
j_call: TRBJ1-2
clone_size: once
d_call: .
cdr3_nt: TGCAGTGCTAGAGATCACCACGCTAACTATGGCTACACCTTC
cdr3_aa: CSARDHHANYGYTF

v_call: TRBV29-1
j_call: TRBJ2-5
clone_size: many
d_call: .
cdr3_nt: TGCAGCGTTAGGTTGATCGGAGAGACCCAGTACTTC
cdr3_aa: CSVRLIGETQYF

v_call: TRBV4-3
j_call: TRBJ1-2
clone_size: few
d_call: .
cdr3_nt: TGCGCCAGCAGCCAAGATCGACGGGGATTTGGCTACACCTTC
cdr3_aa: CASSQDRRGFGYTF

v_call: TRBV6-6
j_call: TRBJ2-7
clone_size: many
d_call: .
cdr3_nt: TGTGCCAGCAGTTACCTGGGGTTCTACGAGCAGTACTTC
cdr3_aa: CASSYLGFYEQYF

v_call: TRBV10-3
j_call: TRBJ1-5
clone_size: .
d_call: .
cdr3_nt: TGTGCCATCAGTCCCGGGACGAATCAGCCCCAGCATTTT
cdr3_aa: CAISPGTNQPQHF

v_call: TRBV29-1
j_call: TRBJ2-7
clone_size: few
d_call: .
cdr3_nt: TGCAGCGTTGACCGGGGGGACAGGCCCTACGAGCAGTACTTC
cdr3_aa: CSVDRGDRPYEQYF

v_call: TRBV5-1
j_call: TRBJ1-6
clone_size: .
d_call: .
cdr3_nt: TGCGCCAGCAGCGTAATACCGGACAGCTATAATTCACCCCTCCACTTT
cdr3_aa: CASSVIPDSYNSPLHF

v_call: TRBV29-1
j_call: TRBJ1-2
clone_size: .
d_call: TRBD1
cdr3_nt: TGCAGCGTTTCGGGACAGGGCAGAAGAATCGGCTACACCTTC
cdr3_aa: CSVSGQGRRIGYTF

v_call: TRBV29-1
j_call: TRBJ1-4
clone_size: many
d_call: .
cdr3_nt: TGCAGCGTTGGACACACATATAATGAAAAACTGTTTTTT
cdr3_aa: CSVGHTYNEKLFF

v_call: TRBV20-1
j_call: TRBJ1-5
clone_size: many
d_call: TRBD1
cdr3_nt: TGCAGTGCATCACCGGGACAGAGCAATCAGCCCCAGCATTTT
cdr3_aa: CSASPGQSNQPQHF